The 3 T cell receptor beta chains presented below share a single source sample, sequenced in a study of blood T cells in healthy people across ages. The use of a sample-barcoded 5' primer and a J-beta primer mix characterized a second PCR of roughly 6 to 11 cycles. TCRdb independently ran MiXCR on the 5' RACE reads; one entry per CDR3 protein. The data contain hundreds of thousands of distinct CDR3 sequences, under 45% of them singletons. The material sequenced was blood. The receptors were gathered from a man aged 60 to 69 in good health.

The chain recombines TRBV3-1 with TRBJ1-2; TRBD1 aligns across 10 bases. The CDR3 consists of 15 residues. Germline V gives CDR1 LGHDT, CDR2 YNNKEL (reference sequence). V was clipped by 4 bases and J by 4 bases; unmatched bases: 6. This chain's CDR3 is CASSPDRGRSYGYTF. Here the CDR3 DNA reads TGTGCCAGCAGCCCGGACAGGGGGAGAAGCTATGGCTACACCTTC.

The rearrangement joins TRBV20-1 to TRBJ2-4, with 7 bases fitting TRBD1. The J call is doubtful: the DNA matches TRBJ2-7 better. CDR3 length: 16 amino acids. The germline V gene has CDR1 DFQATT and CDR2 SNEGSKA (reference sequence). In DNA, the CDR3 is TGCAGTGCTAGAGACTTCACAGGGGCCAACCCCTACGAGCAGTACTTC. It specifies CSARDFTGANPYEQYF.

The chain employs TRBV20-1 and TRBJ1-4; 8 bases map to TRBD1. The ends lost 6 bases at V and 3 bases at J; junction bases unmatched: 12. The CDR3 contains 16 residues. Germline V gene lookup returns CDR1 DFQATT and CDR2 SNEGSKA (reference sequence). The CDR3 spells CSAVWDRKGANEKLFF. The DNA for the CDR3 is TGCAGTGCGGTGTGGGACAGGAAAGGAGCTAATGAAAAACTGTTTTTT.